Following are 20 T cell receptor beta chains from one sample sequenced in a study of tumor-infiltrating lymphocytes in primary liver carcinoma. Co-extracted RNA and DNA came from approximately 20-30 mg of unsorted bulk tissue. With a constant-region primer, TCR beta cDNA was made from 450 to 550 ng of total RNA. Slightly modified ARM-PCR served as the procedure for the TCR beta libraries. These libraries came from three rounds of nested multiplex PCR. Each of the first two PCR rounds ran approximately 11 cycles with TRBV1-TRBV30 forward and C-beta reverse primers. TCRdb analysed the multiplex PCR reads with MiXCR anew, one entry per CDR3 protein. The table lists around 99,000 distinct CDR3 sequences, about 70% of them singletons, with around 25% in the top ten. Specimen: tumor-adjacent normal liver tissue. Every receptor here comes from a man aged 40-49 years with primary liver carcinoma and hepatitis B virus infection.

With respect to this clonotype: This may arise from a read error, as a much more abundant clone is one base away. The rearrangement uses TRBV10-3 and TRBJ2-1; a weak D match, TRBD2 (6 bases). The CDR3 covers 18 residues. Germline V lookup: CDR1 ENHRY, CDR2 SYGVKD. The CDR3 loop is CAISKSGGTVSSYNEQFF. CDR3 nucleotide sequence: TGTGCCATCAGTAAGTCAGGCGGGACGGTTAGCTCCTACAATGAGCAGTTCTTC.

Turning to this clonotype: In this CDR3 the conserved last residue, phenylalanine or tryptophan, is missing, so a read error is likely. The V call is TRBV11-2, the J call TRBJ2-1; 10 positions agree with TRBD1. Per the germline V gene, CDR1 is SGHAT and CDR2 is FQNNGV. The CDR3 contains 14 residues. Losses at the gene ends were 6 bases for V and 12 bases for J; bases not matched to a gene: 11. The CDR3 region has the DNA TGTGCCAGCAGTCGAGGGTCCGGGGACAGGGGGCAGTTCTTG. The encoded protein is CASSRGSGDRGQFL.

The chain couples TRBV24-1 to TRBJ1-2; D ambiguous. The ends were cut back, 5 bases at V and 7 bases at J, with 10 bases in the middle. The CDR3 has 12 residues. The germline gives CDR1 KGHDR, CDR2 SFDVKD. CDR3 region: CATSGQDGGYTF. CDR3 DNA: TGTGCCACCAGTGGTCAGGATGGTGGCTACACCTTC.

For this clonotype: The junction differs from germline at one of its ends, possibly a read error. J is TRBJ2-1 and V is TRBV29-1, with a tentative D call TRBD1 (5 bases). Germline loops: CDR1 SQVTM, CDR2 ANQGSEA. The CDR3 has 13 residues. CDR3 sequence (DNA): TGCAGCGTTGAGGACACCGTGGGTAATGAGCAGTCCTTC. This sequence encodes CSVEDTVGNEQSF.

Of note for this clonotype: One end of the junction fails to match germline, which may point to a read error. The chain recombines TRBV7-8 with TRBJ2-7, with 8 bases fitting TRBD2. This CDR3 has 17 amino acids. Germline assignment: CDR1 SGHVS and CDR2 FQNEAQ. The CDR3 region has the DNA TGTGCCAGTAGCTTATTTCGCGGGGGGACTAGGGGAAGCAAGCAGTACTTC. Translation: CASSLFRGGTRGSKQYF.

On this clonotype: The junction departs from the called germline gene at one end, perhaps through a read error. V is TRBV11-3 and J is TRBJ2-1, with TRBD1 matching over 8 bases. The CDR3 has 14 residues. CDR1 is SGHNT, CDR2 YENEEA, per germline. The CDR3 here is CVSSYIGQGNEQFF. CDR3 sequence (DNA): TGTGTCAGCAGCTATATCGGACAGGGCAATGAGCAGTTCTTC. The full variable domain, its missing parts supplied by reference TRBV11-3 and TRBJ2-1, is EAGVVQSPRYKIIEKKQPVAFWCNPISGHNTLYWYLQNLGQGPELLIRYENEEAVDDSQLPKDRFSAERLKGVDSTLKIQPAELGDSAVYLCVSSYIGQGNEQFFGPGTRLTVL.

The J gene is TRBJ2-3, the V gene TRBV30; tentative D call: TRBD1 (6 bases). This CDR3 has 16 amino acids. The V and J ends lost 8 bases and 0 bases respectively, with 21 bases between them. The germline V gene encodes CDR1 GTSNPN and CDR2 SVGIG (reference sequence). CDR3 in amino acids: CAGKGSRGPSTDTQYF. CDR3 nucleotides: TGTGCCGGGAAGGGGAGCAGGGGCCCAAGCACAGATACGCAGTATTTT.

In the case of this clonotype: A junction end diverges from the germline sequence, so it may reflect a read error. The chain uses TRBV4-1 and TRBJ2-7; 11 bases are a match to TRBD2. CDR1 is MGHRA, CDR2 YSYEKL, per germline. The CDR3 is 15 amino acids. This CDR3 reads CASSPQGLAVYEQHF. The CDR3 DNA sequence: TGCGCCAGCAGCCCACAGGGACTAGCGGTCTACGAGCAACACTTC.

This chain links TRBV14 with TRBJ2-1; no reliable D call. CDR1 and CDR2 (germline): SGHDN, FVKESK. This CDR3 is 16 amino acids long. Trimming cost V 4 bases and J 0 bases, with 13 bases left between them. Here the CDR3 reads CASSLQPPSSYNEQFF. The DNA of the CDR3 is TGTGCCAGCAGCCTCCAACCTCCCAGCTCCTACAATGAGCAGTTCTTC.

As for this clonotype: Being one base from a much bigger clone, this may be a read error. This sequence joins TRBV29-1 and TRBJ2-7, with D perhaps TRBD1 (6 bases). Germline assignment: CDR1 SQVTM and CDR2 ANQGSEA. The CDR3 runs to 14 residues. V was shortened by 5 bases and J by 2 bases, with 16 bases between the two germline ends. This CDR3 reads CSVRKNRVAYEQYF. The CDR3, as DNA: TGCAGCGTTAGAAAAAACAGGGTTGCCTACGAGCAGTACTTC.

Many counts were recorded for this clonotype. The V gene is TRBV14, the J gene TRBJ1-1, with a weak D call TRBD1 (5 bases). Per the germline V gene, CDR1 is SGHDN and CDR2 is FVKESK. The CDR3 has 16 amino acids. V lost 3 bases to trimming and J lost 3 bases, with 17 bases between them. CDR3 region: CASSHLVGVEDTEAFF. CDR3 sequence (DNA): TGTGCCAGCAGCCACCTCGTGGGGGTAGAGGACACTGAAGCTTTCTTT.

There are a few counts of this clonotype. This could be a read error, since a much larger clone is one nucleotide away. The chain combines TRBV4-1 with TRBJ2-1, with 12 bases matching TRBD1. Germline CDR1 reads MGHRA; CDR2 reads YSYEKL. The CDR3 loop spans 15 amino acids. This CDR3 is CAGSPRGQGADEQFF. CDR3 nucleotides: TGCGCCGGCAGCCCGAGGGGACAGGGGGCGGATGAGCAGTTCTTC.

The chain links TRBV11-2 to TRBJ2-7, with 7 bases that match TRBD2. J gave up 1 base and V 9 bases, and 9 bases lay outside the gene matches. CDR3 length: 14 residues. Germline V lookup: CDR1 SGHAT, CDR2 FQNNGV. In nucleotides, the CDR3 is TGTGCCAGTGCAGCTCAGCGGGATTCCTACGAGCAGTACTTC. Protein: CASAAQRDSYEQYF.

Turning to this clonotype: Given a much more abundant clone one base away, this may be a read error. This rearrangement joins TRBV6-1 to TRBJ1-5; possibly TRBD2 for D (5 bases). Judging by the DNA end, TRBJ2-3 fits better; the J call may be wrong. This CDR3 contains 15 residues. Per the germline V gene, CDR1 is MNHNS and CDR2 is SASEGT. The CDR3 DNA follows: TGTGCCAGCAGTGGAGGGTTGTGGCGCAATCAGCCCCAGTATTTT. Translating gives CASSGGLWRNQPQYF.

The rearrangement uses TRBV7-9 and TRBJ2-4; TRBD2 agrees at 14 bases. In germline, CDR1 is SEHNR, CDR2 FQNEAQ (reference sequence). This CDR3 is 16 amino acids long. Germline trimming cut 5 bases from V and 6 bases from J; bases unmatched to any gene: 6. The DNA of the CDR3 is TGTGCCAGCAGCCCAGGGACTAGCGGGAGCGTAAACATTCAGTACTTC. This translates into CASSPGTSGSVNIQYF.

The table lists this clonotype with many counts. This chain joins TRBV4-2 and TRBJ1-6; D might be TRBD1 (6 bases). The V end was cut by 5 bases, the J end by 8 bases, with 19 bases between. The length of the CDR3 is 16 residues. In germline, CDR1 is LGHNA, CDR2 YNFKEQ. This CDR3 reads CASSESRGGAYSPLHF. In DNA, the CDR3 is TGTGCCAGCAGCGAATCCCGAGGGGGGGCTTATTCACCCCTCCACTTT.

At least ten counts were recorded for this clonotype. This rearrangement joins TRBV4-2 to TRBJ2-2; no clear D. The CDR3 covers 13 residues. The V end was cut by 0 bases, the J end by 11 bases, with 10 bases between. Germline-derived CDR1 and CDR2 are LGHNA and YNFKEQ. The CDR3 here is CASSQESERELFF. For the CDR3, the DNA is TGTGCCAGCAGCCAAGAGAGCGAACGAGAGCTGTTTTTT.

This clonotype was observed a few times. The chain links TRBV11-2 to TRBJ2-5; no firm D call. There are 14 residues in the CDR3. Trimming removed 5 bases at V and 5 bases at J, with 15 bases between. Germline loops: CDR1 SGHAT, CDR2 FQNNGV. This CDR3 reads CASSPLRAAETQYF. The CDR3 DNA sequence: TGTGCCAGCAGCCCCCTTAGGGCCGCGGAGACCCAGTACTTC.

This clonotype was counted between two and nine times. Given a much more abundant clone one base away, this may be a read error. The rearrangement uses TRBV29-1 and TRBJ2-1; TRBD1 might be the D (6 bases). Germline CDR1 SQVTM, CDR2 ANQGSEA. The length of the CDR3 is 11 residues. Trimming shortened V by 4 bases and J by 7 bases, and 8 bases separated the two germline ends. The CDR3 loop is CSVGRGNEQFF. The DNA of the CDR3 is TGCAGCGTTGGAAGGGGGAATGAGCAGTTCTTC.

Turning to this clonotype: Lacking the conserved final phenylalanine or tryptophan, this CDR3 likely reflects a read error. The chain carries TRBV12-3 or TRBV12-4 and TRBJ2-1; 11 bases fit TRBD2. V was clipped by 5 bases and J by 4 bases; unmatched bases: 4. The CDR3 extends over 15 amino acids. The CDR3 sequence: CASSHGLAGYNEQFL. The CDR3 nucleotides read TGTGCCAGCAGTCATGGACTAGCGGGTTACAATGAGCAGTTCTTA.